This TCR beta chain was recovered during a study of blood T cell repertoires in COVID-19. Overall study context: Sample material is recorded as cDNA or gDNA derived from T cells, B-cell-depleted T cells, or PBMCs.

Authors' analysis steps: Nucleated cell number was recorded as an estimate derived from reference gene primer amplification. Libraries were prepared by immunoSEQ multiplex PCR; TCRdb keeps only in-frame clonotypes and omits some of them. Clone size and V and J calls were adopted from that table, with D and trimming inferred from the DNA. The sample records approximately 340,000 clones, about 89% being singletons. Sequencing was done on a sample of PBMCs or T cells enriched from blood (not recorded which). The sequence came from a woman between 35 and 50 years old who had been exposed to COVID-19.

Written as DNA, the CDR3 is TGCAGTGCTAGTGTAGCGGGAAAGGCCGGGGAGCTGTTTTTT. As protein: CSASVAGKAGELFF. This chain uses TRBV20-1 with TRBJ2-2, with 8 bases that match TRBD2. After removal of 3 bases from V and 6 bases from J, the junction contained 6 bases not matched to a gene. The CDR3 length is 14 residues. Germline V CDR1 and CDR2: DFQATT, SNEGSKA (reference sequence).